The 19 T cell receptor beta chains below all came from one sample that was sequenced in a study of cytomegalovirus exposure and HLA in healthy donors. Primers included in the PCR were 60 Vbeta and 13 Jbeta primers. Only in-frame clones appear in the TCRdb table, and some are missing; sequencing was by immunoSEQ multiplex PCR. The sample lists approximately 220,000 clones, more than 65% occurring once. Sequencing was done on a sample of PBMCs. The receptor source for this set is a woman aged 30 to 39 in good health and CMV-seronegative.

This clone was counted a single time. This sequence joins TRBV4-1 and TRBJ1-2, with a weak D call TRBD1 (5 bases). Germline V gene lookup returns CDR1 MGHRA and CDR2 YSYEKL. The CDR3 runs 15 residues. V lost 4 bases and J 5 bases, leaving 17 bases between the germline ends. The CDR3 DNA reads TGCGCCAGCAGCCGAGGTGGGGCTTTCCGGTATGGCTACACCTTC. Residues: CASSRGGAFRYGYTF.

CDR3 region: CASSPDRAYQPQHF. The CDR3 nucleotides read TGTGCCAGCAGCCCAGACAGGGCCTATCAGCCCCAGCATTTT. The gene calls are TRBV27 and TRBJ1-5, with TRBD1 identical over 7 bases. The CDR3 extends over 14 amino acids. The trim removed 6 bases at V and 5 bases at J, leaving 7 bases unmatched. Germline CDR1 and CDR2: MNHEY and SMNVEV (reference sequence).

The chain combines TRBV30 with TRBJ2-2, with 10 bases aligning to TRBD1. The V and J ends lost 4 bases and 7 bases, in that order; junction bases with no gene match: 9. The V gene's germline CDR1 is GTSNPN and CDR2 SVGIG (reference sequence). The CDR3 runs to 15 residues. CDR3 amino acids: CAWTPGTGENGELFF. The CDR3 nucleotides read TGTGCCTGGACTCCCGGGACAGGGGAGAACGGGGAGCTGTTTTTT.

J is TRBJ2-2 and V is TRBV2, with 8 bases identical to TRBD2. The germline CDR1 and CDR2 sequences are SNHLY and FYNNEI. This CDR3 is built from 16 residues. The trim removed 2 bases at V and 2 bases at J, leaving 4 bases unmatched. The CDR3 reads CASSEWSGGNTGELFF. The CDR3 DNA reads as TGTGCCAGCAGTGAATGGAGCGGGGGCAACACCGGGGAGCTGTTTTTT.

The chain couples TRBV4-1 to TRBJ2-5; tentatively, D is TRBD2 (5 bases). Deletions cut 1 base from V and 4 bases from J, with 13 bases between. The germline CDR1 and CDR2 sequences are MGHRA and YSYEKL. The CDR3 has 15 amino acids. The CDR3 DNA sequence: TGCGCCAGCAGCCAAGTCACGGGAAGGCCAGAGACCCAGTACTTC. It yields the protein CASSQVTGRPETQYF.

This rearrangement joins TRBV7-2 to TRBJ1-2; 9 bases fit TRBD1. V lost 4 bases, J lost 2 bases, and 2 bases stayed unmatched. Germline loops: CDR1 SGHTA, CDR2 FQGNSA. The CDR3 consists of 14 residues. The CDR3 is CASSSDRGNYGYTF. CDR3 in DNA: TGTGCCAGCAGCTCGGACAGGGGAAACTATGGCTACACCTTC.

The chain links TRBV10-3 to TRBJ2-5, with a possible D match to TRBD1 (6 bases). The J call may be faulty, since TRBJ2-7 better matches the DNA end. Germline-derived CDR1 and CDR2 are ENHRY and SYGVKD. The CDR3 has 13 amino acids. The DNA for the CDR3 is TGTGCCATCAGTGAGTCGTGGGGGCTCGAGCAGTACTTC. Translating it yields CAISESWGLEQYF.

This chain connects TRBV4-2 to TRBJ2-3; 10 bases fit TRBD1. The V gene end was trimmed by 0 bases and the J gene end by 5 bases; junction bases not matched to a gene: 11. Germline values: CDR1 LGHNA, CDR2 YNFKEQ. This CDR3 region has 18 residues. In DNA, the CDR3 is TGTGCCAGCAGCCAAGAGGGTTCGGGGACAGGGGCTCTAGATACGCAGTATTTT. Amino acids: CASSQEGSGTGALDTQYF.

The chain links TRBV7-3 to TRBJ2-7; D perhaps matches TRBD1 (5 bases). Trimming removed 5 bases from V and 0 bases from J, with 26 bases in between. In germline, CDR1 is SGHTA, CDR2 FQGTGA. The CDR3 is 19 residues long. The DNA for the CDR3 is TGTGCCAGCAGCCCTTGGACACCCCTCCACAACCCGTTCTCCTACGAGCAGTACTTC. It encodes CASSPWTPLHNPFSYEQYF.

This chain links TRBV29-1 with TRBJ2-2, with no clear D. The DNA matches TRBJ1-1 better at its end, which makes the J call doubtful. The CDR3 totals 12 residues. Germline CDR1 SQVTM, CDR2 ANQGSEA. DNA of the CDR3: TGCAGCGTTGAACCGGGTGGAACTGAAGCTTTCTTT. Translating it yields CSVEPGGTEAFF.

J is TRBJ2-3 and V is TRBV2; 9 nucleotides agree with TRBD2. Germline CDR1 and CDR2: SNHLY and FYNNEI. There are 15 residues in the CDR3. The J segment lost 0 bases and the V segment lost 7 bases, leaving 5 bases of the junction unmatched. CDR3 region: CASNGLARSTDTQYF. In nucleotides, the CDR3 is TGTGCCAGCAACGGACTAGCGCGTAGCACAGATACGCAGTATTTT.

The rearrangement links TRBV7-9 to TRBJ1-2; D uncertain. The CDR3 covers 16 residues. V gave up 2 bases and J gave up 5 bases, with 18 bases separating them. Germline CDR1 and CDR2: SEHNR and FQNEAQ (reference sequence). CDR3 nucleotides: TGTGCCAGCAGCTTATCCCCCTCGGGGTTCGAGTATGGCTACACCTTC. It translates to CASSLSPSGFEYGYTF.

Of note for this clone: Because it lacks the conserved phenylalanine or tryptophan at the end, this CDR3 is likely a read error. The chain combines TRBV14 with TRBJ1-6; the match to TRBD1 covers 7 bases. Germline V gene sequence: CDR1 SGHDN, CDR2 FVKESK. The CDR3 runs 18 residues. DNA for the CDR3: TGTGCAAGCAGCCAAGGGGGCGGGAGGCCAGCCTATAATTCACCCCTCCACTTG. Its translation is CASSQGGGRPAYNSPLHL.

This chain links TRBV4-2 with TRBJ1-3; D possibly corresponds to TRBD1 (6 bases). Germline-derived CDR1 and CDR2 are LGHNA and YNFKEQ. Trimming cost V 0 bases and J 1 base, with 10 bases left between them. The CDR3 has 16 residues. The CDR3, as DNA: TGTGCCAGCAGCCAAGACCCCAGGGGATCTGGAAACACCATATATTTT. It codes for CASSQDPRGSGNTIYF.

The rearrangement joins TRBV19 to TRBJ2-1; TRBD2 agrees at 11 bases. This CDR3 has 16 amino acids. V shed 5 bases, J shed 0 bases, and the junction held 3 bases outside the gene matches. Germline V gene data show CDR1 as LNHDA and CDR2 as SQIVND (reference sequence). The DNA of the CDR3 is TGTGCCAGTAGTCCCCTAGCGGGGGGCTCCTACAATGAGCAGTTCTTC. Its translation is CASSPLAGGSYNEQFF. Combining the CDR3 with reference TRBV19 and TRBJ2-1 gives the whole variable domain DGGITQSPKYLFRKEGQNVTLSCEQNLNHDAMYWYRQDPGQGLRLIYYSQIVNDFQKGDIAEGYSVSREKKESFPLTVTSAQKNPTAFYLCASSPLAGGSYNEQFFGPGTRLTVL.

CDR3 nucleotides: TGTGCCAGCAGCCCTTGGACAGGGATCATGAACACTGAAGCTTTCTTT. This codes for CASSPWTGIMNTEAFF. The chain links TRBV11-2 to TRBJ1-1; 8 bases agree with TRBD1. The trim removed 5 bases at V and 0 bases at J, leaving 8 bases unmatched. CDR3 length: 16 residues. Germline CDR1 and CDR2: SGHAT and FQNNGV.

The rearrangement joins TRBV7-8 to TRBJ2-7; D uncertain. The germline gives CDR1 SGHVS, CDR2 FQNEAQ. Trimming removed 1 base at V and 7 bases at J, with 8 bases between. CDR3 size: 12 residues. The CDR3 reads CASSLGPREQYF. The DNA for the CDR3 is TGTGCCAGCAGCTTAGGACCTAGAGAGCAGTACTTC.

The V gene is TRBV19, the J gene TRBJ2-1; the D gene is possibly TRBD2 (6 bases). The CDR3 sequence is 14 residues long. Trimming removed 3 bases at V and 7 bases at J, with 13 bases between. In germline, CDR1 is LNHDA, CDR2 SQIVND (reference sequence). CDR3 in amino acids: CASSIPGLQNEQFF. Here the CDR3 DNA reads TGTGCCAGTAGTATCCCGGGACTTCAGAATGAGCAGTTCTTC.

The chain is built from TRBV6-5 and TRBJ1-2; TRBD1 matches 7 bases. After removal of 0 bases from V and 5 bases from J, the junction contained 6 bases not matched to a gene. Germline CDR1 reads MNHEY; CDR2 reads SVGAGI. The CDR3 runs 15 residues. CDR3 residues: CASSYSPGGPYGYTF. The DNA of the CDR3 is TGTGCCAGCAGTTACTCGCCAGGGGGACCTTATGGCTACACCTTC.